The T cell receptor beta chain described here comes from a study of identical twins. Only a few counts were recorded for this clonotype. One entry per CDR3 protein results from TCRdb running MiXCR on the 5' RACE reads. Of approximately 210,000 distinct CDR3 sequences listed, around 9.6% are singletons. CDR3 size: 13 residues. V was shortened by 3 bases and J by 4 bases, with 9 bases between the two germline ends. Germline-derived CDR1 and CDR2 are SGDLS and YYNGEE. The chain recombines TRBV9 with TRBJ2-3; a weak D match, TRBD2 (5 bases). The sample consisted of memory (CD45RO+) T cells sorted from blood. The clonotype originates from a woman under 30 in good health. CDR3 amino acids: CASSDGNADTQYF. Written as DNA, the CDR3 is TGTGCCAGCAGCGACGGGAACGCAGATACGCAGTATTTT.